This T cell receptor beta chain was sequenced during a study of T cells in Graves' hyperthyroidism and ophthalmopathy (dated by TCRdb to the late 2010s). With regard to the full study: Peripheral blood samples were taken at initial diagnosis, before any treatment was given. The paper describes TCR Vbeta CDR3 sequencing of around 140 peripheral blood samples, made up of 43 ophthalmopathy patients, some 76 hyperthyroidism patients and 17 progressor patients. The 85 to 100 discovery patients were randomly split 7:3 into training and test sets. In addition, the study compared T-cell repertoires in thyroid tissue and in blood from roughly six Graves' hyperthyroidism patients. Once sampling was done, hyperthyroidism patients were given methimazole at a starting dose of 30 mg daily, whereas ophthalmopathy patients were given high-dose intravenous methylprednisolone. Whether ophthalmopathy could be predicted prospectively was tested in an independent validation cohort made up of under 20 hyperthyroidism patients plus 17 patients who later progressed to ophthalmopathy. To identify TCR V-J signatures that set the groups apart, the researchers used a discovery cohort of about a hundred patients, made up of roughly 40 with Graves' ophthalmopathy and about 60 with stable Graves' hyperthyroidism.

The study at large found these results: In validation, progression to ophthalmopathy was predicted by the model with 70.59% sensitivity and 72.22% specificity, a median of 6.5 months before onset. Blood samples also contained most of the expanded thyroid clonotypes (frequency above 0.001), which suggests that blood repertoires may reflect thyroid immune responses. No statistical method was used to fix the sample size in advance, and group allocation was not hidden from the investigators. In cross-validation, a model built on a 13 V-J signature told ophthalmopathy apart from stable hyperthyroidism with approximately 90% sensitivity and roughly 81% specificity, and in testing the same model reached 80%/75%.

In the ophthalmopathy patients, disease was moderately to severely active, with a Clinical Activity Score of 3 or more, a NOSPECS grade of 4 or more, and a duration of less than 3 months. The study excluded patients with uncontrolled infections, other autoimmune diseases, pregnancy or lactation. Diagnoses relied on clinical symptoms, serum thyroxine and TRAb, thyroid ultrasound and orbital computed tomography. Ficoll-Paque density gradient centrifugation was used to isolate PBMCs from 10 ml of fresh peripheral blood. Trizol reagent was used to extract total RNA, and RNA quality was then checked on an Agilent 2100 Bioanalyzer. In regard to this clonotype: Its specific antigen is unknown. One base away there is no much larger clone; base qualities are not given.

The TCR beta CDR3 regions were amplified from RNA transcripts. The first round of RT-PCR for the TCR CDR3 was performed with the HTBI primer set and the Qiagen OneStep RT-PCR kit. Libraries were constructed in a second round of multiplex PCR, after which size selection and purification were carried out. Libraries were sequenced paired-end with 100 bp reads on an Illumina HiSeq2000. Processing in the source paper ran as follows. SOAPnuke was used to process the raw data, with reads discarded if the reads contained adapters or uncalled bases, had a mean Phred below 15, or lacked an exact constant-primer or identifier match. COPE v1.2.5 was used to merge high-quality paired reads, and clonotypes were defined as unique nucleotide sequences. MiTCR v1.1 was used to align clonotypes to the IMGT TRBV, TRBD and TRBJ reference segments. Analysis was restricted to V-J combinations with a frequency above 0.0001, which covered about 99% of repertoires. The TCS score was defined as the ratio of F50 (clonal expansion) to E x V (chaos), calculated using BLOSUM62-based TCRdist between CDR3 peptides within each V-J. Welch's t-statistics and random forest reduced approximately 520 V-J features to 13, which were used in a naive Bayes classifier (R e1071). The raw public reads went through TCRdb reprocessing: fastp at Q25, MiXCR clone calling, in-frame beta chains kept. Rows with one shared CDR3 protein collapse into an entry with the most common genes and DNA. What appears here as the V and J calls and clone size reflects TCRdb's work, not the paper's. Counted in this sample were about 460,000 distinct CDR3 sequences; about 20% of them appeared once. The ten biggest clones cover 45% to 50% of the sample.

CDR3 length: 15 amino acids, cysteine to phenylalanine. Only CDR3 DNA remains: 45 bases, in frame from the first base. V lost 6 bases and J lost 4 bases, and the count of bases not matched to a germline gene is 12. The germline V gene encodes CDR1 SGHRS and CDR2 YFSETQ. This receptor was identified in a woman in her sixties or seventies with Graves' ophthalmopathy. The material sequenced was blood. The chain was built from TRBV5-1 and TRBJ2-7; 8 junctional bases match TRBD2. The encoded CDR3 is CASTPGGGHKYEQYF. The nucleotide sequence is TGCGCCAGCACCCCCGGGGGGGGACATAAATACGAGCAGTACTTC.